A selection of T cell receptor beta chains follows, all from one sample in a study of blood T cell repertoires in COVID-19. TCRdb's copy holds only in-frame clones and misses some; the assay was immunoSEQ multiplex PCR. Seen here are approximately 220,000 clones, around 90% observed once, and the top ten hold less than 15%. Sequencing was done on a sample of PBMCs or T cells enriched from blood (not recorded which). These receptors all come from a man between 25 and 39 years old who had been exposed to COVID-19. CDR3s include the opening cysteine and the closing phenylalanine or tryptophan. D genes are given only for firm matches. Expanded clones get a size class; other rows say once, few or many, or leave the size out.

v_gene: TRBV4-2; abundance: -; j_gene: TRBJ1-3; d_gene: TRBD1; CDR3nt: TGTGCCAGCAGCCAAAATACAGGGACAGGTACGAACACCATATATTTT; CDR3aa: CASSQNTGTGTNTIYF
v_gene: TRBV27; abundance: -; j_gene: TRBJ2-3; d_gene: TRBD2; CDR3nt: TGTGCCAGCCGGCGGAGCGGGGGGCCGGGTACGCAGTATTTT; CDR3aa: CASRRSGGPGTQYF
v_gene: TRBV2; abundance: -; j_gene: TRBJ1-3; d_gene: TRBD1; CDR3nt: TGTGCCAGCAGTGACTCCGGACAGGGGGCTCACCGCTCTGGAAACACCATATATTTT; CDR3aa: CASSDSGQGAHRSGNTIYF
v_gene: TRBV12-3/TRBV12-4; abundance: -; j_gene: TRBJ2-1; d_gene: -; CDR3nt: TGTGCCAGCAGTTTCCTGTACAATGAGCAGTTCTTC; CDR3aa: CASSFLYNEQFF
v_gene: TRBV11-3; abundance: -; j_gene: TRBJ2-7; d_gene: -; CDR3nt: TGTGCCAGCAGCGAGGCAGACTCCTACGAGCAGTACTTC; CDR3aa: CASSEADSYEQYF
v_gene: TRBV6-2/TRBV6-3; abundance: -; j_gene: TRBJ2-7; d_gene: TRBD1; CDR3nt: TGTGCCAGCAGCCTCGGGACAGGGTGGTACGAGCAGTACTTC; CDR3aa: CASSLGTGWYEQYF
v_gene: TRBV6-1; abundance: -; j_gene: TRBJ2-7; d_gene: -; CDR3nt: TGTGCCAGCAGTGAAGCGCAAATAGCGATGAGCTCCTACGAGCAGTACTTC; CDR3aa: CASSEAQIAMSSYEQYF
v_gene: TRBV5-6; abundance: -; j_gene: TRBJ2-7; d_gene: TRBD1; CDR3nt: TGTGCCAGCAGCTTTCTACAGGGGATGGGGGACGAGCAGTACTTC; CDR3aa: CASSFLQGMGDEQYF
v_gene: TRBV11-2; abundance: -; j_gene: TRBJ1-5; d_gene: -; CDR3nt: TGTGCCAGCAGCTTTCTTCTCAATCAGCCCCAGCATTTT; CDR3aa: CASSFLLNQPQHF
v_gene: TRBV6-5; abundance: once; j_gene: TRBJ2-3; d_gene: TRBD2; CDR3nt: TGTGCCAGCAGTTACGACGGCGGGGGGGCGGGAGATACGCAGTATTTT; CDR3aa: CASSYDGGGAGDTQYF
v_gene: TRBV19; abundance: -; j_gene: TRBJ1-5; d_gene: TRBD1; CDR3nt: TGTGCCACCGGACAGGGAATGAATCAGCCCCAGCATTTT; CDR3aa: CATGQGMNQPQHF
v_gene: TRBV6-5; abundance: -; j_gene: TRBJ1-6; d_gene: TRBD1; CDR3nt: TGTGCCAGCAGTTCACAGGGGGCGAATAATTCACCCCTCCACTTT; CDR3aa: CASSSQGANNSPLHF
v_gene: TRBV9; abundance: few; j_gene: TRBJ2-2; d_gene: -; CDR3nt: TGTGCCAGCAGCGTAGGCGGGAATTGGGGCGGGGAGCTGTTTTTT; CDR3aa: CASSVGGNWGGELFF
v_gene: TRBV3-1/TRBV3-2; abundance: -; j_gene: TRBJ1-3; d_gene: -; CDR3nt: TGTGCCAGCTCTATTACAGGATTCTCTGGAAACACCATATATTTT; CDR3aa: CASSITGFSGNTIYF
v_gene: TRBV10-3; abundance: once; j_gene: TRBJ2-2; d_gene: TRBD1; CDR3nt: TGTGCCATCAGGGCGACAGGGACAGCCGGGGAGCTGTTTTTT; CDR3aa: CAIRATGTAGELFF
v_gene: TRBV2; abundance: -; j_gene: TRBJ2-3; d_gene: -; CDR3nt: TGTGCCAGCAGTGAATTACAGGGCCTCGCTAGCACAGATACGCAGTATTTT; CDR3aa: CASSELQGLASTDTQYF
v_gene: TRBV6-1; abundance: -; j_gene: TRBJ2-7; d_gene: TRBD1; CDR3nt: TGTGCCAGCAGTGACCGCCGTTGGGACAGGGGCTTATCTGGGCAGTACTTC; CDR3aa: CASSDRRWDRGLSGQYF
v_gene: TRBV4-1; abundance: once; j_gene: TRBJ1-2; d_gene: -; CDR3nt: TGCGCCAGCAGTCCCCGGGACACCCAAACCAACTATGGCTACACCTTC; CDR3aa: CASSPRDTQTNYGYTF
v_gene: TRBV18; abundance: -; j_gene: TRBJ2-1; d_gene: TRBD2; CDR3nt: TGTGCCAGCTCCAAGACGGTGCTAGCGGGGGGACGGATGACCTACAATGAGCAGTTCTTC; CDR3aa: CASSKTVLAGGRMTYNEQFF
v_gene: TRBV18; abundance: once; j_gene: TRBJ2-1; d_gene: TRBD2; CDR3nt: TGTGCCAGCTCACGATACACCGGGACTAGCGGGGGCAATGAGCAGTTCTTC; CDR3aa: CASSRYTGTSGGNEQFF
v_gene: TRBV29-1; abundance: once; j_gene: TRBJ1-1; d_gene: TRBD1; CDR3nt: TGCAGCGGTACACCAGGGGGCCCGAACACTGAAGCTTTCTTT; CDR3aa: CSGTPGGPNTEAFF
v_gene: TRBV18; abundance: -; j_gene: TRBJ2-7; d_gene: TRBD2; CDR3nt: TGTGCCAGCTCACCACCTCTAGCGGGGCCGGGAAAGCAGTACTTC; CDR3aa: CASSPPLAGPGKQYF
v_gene: TRBV12-3/TRBV12-4; abundance: -; j_gene: TRBJ2-7; d_gene: -; CDR3nt: TGTGCCACCGCCGGACATGGTCGTGGCGAGCAGTACTTC; CDR3aa: CATAGHGRGEQYF
v_gene: TRBV6-6; abundance: -; j_gene: TRBJ2-2; d_gene: TRBD1; CDR3nt: TGTGCCAGCAGTGAGGGACAGGGGGCGTCCGGGGAGCTGTTTTTT; CDR3aa: CASSEGQGASGELFF
v_gene: TRBV11-3; abundance: -; j_gene: TRBJ2-2; d_gene: -; CDR3nt: TGTGCCAGCAGCGTTACGACAGGCACCGGGGAGCTGTTTTTT; CDR3aa: CASSVTTGTGELFF
v_gene: TRBV5-1; abundance: -; j_gene: TRBJ2-5; d_gene: TRBD2; CDR3nt: TGCGCCAGCAGTCCGATAGCGGGGGGCCCTCAAGAGACCCAGTACTTC; CDR3aa: CASSPIAGGPQETQYF
v_gene: TRBV11-1; abundance: -; j_gene: TRBJ2-5; d_gene: -; CDR3nt: TGTGCCAGCAGCTCCGGACTTTTCCAAGAGACCCAGTACTTC; CDR3aa: CASSSGLFQETQYF
v_gene: TRBV6-6; abundance: -; j_gene: TRBJ1-1; d_gene: TRBD1; CDR3nt: TGTGCCAGCAGCCGAGACAGGGAGCGTGAAGCTTTCTTT; CDR3aa: CASSRDREREAFF
v_gene: TRBV7-2; abundance: -; j_gene: TRBJ1-2; d_gene: TRBD1; CDR3nt: TGTGCCAGCAGCTTAGCGCCTACAGGGGGAAGGGGCTACACCTTC; CDR3aa: CASSLAPTGGRGYTF
v_gene: TRBV3-1/TRBV3-2; abundance: -; j_gene: TRBJ1-6; d_gene: -; CDR3nt: TGTGCCAGCAGCAAGGGACAATTGTATTCACCCCTCCACTTT; CDR3aa: CASSKGQLYSPLHF